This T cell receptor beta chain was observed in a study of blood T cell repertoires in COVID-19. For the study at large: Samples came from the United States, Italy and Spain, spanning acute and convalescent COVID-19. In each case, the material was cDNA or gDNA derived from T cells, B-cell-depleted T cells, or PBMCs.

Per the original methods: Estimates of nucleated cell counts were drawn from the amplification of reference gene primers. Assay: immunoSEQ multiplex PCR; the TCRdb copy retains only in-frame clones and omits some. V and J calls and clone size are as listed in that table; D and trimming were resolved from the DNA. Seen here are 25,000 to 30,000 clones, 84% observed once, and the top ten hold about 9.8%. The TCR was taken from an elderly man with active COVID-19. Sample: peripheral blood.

The CDR3 loop is CASSGEGNTEAFF. In DNA, the CDR3 is TGTGCCAGCAGCGGAGAGGGGAACACTGAAGCTTTCTTT. This chain joins TRBV14 and TRBJ1-1; D not resolved. This CDR3 region has 13 residues. Trimming left V 5 bases short and J 1 base short, with 8 bases between. Germline CDR1 and CDR2: SGHDN and FVKESK. The complete variable domain, with remaining parts taken from reference TRBV14 and TRBJ1-1, reads EAGVTQFPSHSVIEKGQTVTLRCDPISGHDNLYWYRRVMGKEIKFLLHFVKESKQDESGMPNNRFLAERTGGTYSTLKVQPAELEDSGVYFCASSGEGNTEAFFGQGTRLTVV.